This T cell receptor (beta chain) was recorded in a study of blood T cell repertoires in COVID-19. Looking at the study overall: Sources were T cells, B-cell-depleted T cells, or PBMCs; the material itself was cDNA or gDNA.

Only in-frame clones appear in the TCRdb table, and some are missing; sequencing was by immunoSEQ multiplex PCR. The sample carries roughly 120,000 clones, roughly 72% recorded once. Germline V lookup: CDR1 MDHEN, CDR2 SYDVKM. This CDR3 has 12 amino acids. Trimming removed 6 bases at V and 6 bases at J, with 9 bases between. The receptor's source is a man older than 75 with COVID-19, enrolled during active disease. Sample: peripheral blood. This chain uses TRBV28 with TRBJ1-5, with D unclear. DNA of the CDR3: TGTGCCAGCAGCCAGATTATTCAGCCCCAGCATTTT. Its translation is CASSQIIQPQHF. Full variable domain (outside the CDR3, taken from reference TRBV28 and TRBJ1-5): DVKVTQSSRYLVKRTGEKVFLECVQDMDHENMFWYRQDPGLGLRLIYFSYDVKMKEKGDIPEGYSVSREKKERFSLILESASTNQTSMYLCASSQIIQPQHFGDGTRLSIL.